One sample yielded the 10 T cell receptor beta chains listed below, sequenced in a study of blood T cells in healthy people across ages. Using a J-beta primer mix together with a sample-barcoded 5' primer, a second PCR was run for roughly 6 to 12 cycles. TCRdb analysed the 5' RACE reads with MiXCR anew, one entry per CDR3 protein. The sample has 700,000 to 950,000 distinct CDR3 sequences, about 42% seen once. Material: blood. The receptors shown here come from an older woman in good health.

This clonotype has only one observation. A much larger clonotype is one base distant, so this may be a read error. The CDR3 DNA is TGCAGCGCTGATCGGAGCCGCACAGATACGCAGTATTTT. This sequence encodes CSADRSRTDTQYF. The chain combines TRBV29-1 with TRBJ2-3, with unresolved D. Germline assignment: CDR1 SQVTM and CDR2 ANQGSEA. The ends were cut back, 7 bases at V and 1 base at J, with 12 bases in the middle. The CDR3 extends over 13 amino acids.

The J gene is TRBJ2-1, the V gene TRBV20-1, with D perhaps matching TRBD2 (7 bases). Germline CDR1 is DFQATT and CDR2 is SNEGSKA (reference sequence). The CDR3 covers 14 residues. V gave up 6 bases and J gave up 4 bases, with 16 bases separating them. The DNA for the CDR3 is TGCAGTGCCGGCGAGGGGGGGATATACAATGAGCAGTTCTTC. It encodes CSAGEGGIYNEQFF.

The V call is TRBV4-1, the J call TRBJ1-4, with D possibly TRBD1 on 5 matching bases. There are 14 residues in the CDR3. V lost 3 bases to trimming and J lost 4 bases, with 9 bases between them. Germline CDR1 is MGHRA and CDR2 is YSYEKL. The chain's CDR3 is CASSQGHINEKLFF. CDR3 bases: TGCGCCAGCAGCCAGGGGCACATTAATGAAAAACTGTTTTTT.

V is TRBV6-5 and J is TRBJ2-5; 11 bases align to TRBD1. In germline, CDR1 is MNHEY, CDR2 SVGAGI. V was pared by 2 bases and J by 1 base, with 3 bases of the junction left unmatched. The length of the CDR3 is 16 residues. The CDR3 is CASSYAGTGGQETQYF. In DNA form, the CDR3 reads TGTGCCAGCAGTTACGCCGGGACAGGGGGCCAAGAGACCCAGTACTTC.

This clonotype has a handful of counts. In DNA form, the CDR3 reads TGTGCCAGCAGCTTAAGGAGAGCGGGAGAGACAGATACGCAGTATTTT. This translates into CASSLRRAGETDTQYF. The V gene is TRBV7-9, the J gene TRBJ2-3; 8 nucleotides agree with TRBD2. Trimming cost V 2 bases and J 3 bases; bases outside gene matches: 7. The CDR3 is made up of 16 amino acids. Germline assignment: CDR1 SEHNR and CDR2 FQNEAQ (reference sequence).

The chain couples TRBV6-6 to TRBJ2-2, with TRBD1 matching over 9 bases. The CDR3 is 15 amino acids. V lost 5 bases, J lost 3 bases, and 4 bases stayed unmatched. Germline V gene data show CDR1 as MNHNY and CDR2 as SVGAGI (reference sequence). The CDR3 nucleotides read TGTGCCAGCAGTAACCGGGACAGGGACACCGGGGAGCTGTTTTTT. Its translation: CASSNRDRDTGELFF.

On this clonotype itself: The junction departs from germline at one end; a sequencing error may be responsible. The chain carries TRBV7-8 and TRBJ2-1; 10 bases match TRBD2. CDR3 length: 17 residues. CDR1 is SGHVS, CDR2 FQNEAQ, per germline. In DNA form, the CDR3 reads TGTGCCAGCAGCTCTCCGACTAGCGGGCGTCTTTACAATGAGCGGTTCTTC. Its protein is CASSSPTSGRLYNERFF.

This clonotype was detected a few times. V usage is TRBV4-3 and J usage is TRBJ1-2; 9 bases are shared with TRBD1. Germline trimming cut 3 bases from V and 9 bases from J; bases unmatched to any gene: 8. Germline V gene lookup returns CDR1 LGHNA and CDR2 YSLEER. The CDR3 consists of 14 residues. Here the CDR3 DNA reads TGCGCCAGCAGCCACCCCCGGGACAGGGCAAGCTACACCTTC. This encodes CASSHPRDRASYTF.

The chain couples TRBV7-9 to TRBJ2-3; D gene uncertain. Germline CDR1 is SEHNR and CDR2 is FQNEAQ (reference sequence). CDR3 length: 12 amino acids. V lost 5 bases and J lost 2, with 5 bases in between. CDR3 DNA: TGTGCCAGCAGCATGACCACAGATACGCAGTATTTT. Translating gives CASSMTTDTQYF.

This chain links TRBV7-9 with TRBJ2-3; TRBD2 matches at 14 bases. Germline CDR1 is SEHNR and CDR2 is FQNEAQ (reference sequence). Trimming removed 4 bases from V and 6 bases from J; junction bases left unmatched: 9. This CDR3 comprises 17 residues. CDR3: CASSSSGLAGGRDTQYF. CDR3 bases: TGTGCCAGCAGCTCATCAGGACTAGCGGGAGGCCGGGATACGCAGTATTTT. Together with reference TRBV7-9 and TRBJ2-3, the CDR3 gives the full variable domain: DTGVSQNPRHKITKRGQNVTFRCDPISEHNRLYWYRQTLGQGPEFLTYFQNEAQLEKSRLLSDRFSAERPKGSFSTLEIQRTEQGDSAMYLCASSSSGLAGGRDTQYFGPGTRLTVL.